The text below deals with one T cell receptor beta chain. Its cognate antigen is unknown. The read ends 3 residues early relative to the CDR3; the germline J gene fills the gap. Here immunoSEQ multiplex PCR was the method, and the copy in TCRdb shows in-frame clones only, minus some. The specimen's table records tens of thousands of clones. This entry belongs to a study of Tregs in tolerant kidney transplant recipients. Study-level results: Findings come from small patient numbers and require larger validation. For some patients, primers changed over time, blocking nucleotide-level comparison. The most relevant donor-specific Treg TCRbeta repertoire apparently came from expansion with activated donor B cells.

CD4+CD25+CD127- Tregs, CD4+CD25- non-Tregs, CD4 and CD8 cells were sorted. CDR1 is SGHTA, CDR2 FQGNSA, per germline. The CDR3 covers 15 residues. V dropped 3 bases and J dropped 6 bases, with 14 bases sitting between them. The chain recombines TRBV7-2 with TRBJ2-2, with a possible D match to TRBD2 (5 bases). Material: CD4+ T cells from blood, obtained before the transplant. The TCR was taken from a human donor who received a combined kidney and bone marrow transplant. CDR3 DNA (partial): TGTGCCAGCAGCTTTTCCCCGACTACCCCCGGGGAG. Encoded protein: CASSFSPTTPGE. The complete CDR3 protein is CASSFSPTTPGELFF.